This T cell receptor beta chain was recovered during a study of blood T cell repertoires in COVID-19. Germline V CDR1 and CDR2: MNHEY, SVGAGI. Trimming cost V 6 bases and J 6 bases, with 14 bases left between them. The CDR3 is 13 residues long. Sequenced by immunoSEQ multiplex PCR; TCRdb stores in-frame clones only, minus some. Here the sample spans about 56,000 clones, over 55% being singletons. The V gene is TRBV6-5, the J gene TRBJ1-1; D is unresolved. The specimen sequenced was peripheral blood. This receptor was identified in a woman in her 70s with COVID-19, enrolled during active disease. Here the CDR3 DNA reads TGTGCCAGCAGCCAATTCGTCGGGGCTGAAGCTTTCTTT. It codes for CASSQFVGAEAFF.